The T cell receptor (beta chain) described here comes from a study (dated by TCRdb to between 2015 and 2016). Broadly, across the study: The study examined whether tumor-infiltrating Tregs in breast cancer are drawn from blood Tregs or arise in situ by conversion from other CD4+ T cell subsets.

General conclusions and limits of the study: Validation in the larger cohort was restricted to a single TCR beta V-J rearrangement rather than whole repertoires. Tumor-infiltrating Treg TCR alpha and beta sequences overlapped most with tumor naive CD4+ T cells, then with blood naive CD4+ T cells. The TCR gene usage of tumor memory CD4+ T cells clustered together with blood and lymph node memory CD4+ cells and with lymph node naive CD4+ cells.

V lost 4 bases and J lost 2 bases, and the count of bases not matched to a germline gene is 8. Taken from the germline V gene, the CDR1 and CDR2 loops are SGDLS and YYNGEE. The CDR3 contains 16 residues, cysteine and phenylalanine counted. Just CDR3 DNA is preserved here, 48 bases in frame from base 1. Tregs were isolated as CD4+CD25+CD127-/low cells. Tregs, naive and memory CD4+ T cells from tumor, blood and ipsilateral draining lymph nodes of a handful of breast cancer patients underwent full-length TCR alpha and beta sequencing. Tumor tissue and lymph nodes obtained from ipsilateral axillary dissection were perfused with PBS, minced and then digested with collagenase I and hyaluronidase. Mononuclear cells from lymph nodes or 45 to 60 ml of peripheral blood were isolated by Ficoll density gradient centrifugation. Sorted cell populations were confirmed by FACS to exceed 90% purity. Amplification of full-length TCR variable regions was done by 5' RACE PCR using constant-region reverse primers, and this step was followed by semi-nested PCR with Nested Universal Primer A. Using the ReliaPrep RNA Cell Miniprep System, total RNA was extracted, and the SMARTer RACE 5'/3' Kit was then used to reverse transcribe the RNA into 5'RACE-ready cDNA. Full-length TCR alpha and beta libraries were barcoded with multiplex adaptors and sequenced on an Illumina MiSeq. The study's own analysis went as follows. Sequencing data were pooled across the five patients for each of nine subset-tissue groups and compared by unsupervised clustering of TCR gene usage. The Morisita-Horn index, with shared sequences weighted by their contribution to each repertoire, was used to calculate repertoire similarity. TCRdb's own reprocessing of the public reads used fastp at Q25 and MiXCR and kept productive beta chains. Entries that share a CDR3 protein sequence are merged under the most common genes and DNA. The V and J calls come from TCRdb's annotation, not from the publication. The sample records under 9,500 distinct CDR3 sequences, approximately 46% of which are singletons. The biggest ten clones account for 2.9% of the sample.

Note on this clonotype: The target of this receptor is not known. No base quality information exists; no much larger clone differs at one position.

The chain employs TRBV9 and TRBJ2-3; TRBD2 matches 9 bases in the middle. The sample taken for sequencing was Tregs sorted from a lymph node. The sequence was collected from a female donor with breast cancer. The CDR3 is CASSLGSSGATDTQYF. The DNA reads TGTGCCAGCAGCCTAGGGTCTAGCGGGGCCACAGATACGCAGTATTTT.